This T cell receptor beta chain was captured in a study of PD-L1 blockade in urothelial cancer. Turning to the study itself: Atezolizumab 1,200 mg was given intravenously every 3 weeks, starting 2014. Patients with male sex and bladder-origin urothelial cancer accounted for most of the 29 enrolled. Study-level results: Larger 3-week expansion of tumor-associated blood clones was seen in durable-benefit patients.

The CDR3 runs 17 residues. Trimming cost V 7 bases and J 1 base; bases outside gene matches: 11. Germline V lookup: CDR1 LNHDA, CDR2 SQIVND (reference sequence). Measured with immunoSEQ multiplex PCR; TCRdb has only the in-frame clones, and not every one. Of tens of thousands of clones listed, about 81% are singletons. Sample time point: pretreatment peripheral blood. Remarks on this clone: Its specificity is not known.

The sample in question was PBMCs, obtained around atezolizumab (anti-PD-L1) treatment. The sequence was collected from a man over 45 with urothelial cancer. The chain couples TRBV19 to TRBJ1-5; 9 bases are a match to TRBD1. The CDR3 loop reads CASKATGGAESNQPQHF. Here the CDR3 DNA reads TGTGCCAGTAAAGCAACAGGGGGCGCAGAAAGCAATCAGCCCCAGCATTTT.